This passage covers 17 T cell receptor beta chains from one sample sequenced in a study of cytomegalovirus exposure and HLA in healthy donors. Primers for the PCR totalled 60 Vbeta and 13 Jbeta. TCRdb's copy holds only in-frame clones and misses some; the assay was immunoSEQ multiplex PCR. The sample yields roughly 110,000 clones, more than 65% seen once. Sequencing was performed on PBMCs. These receptor sequences come from a boy between 5 and 17 years old in good health and CMV-seronegative.

As to this clone: One end of the junction varies from germline; a read error may be responsible. V is TRBV7-6 and J is TRBJ2-7, with TRBD2 matching over 7 bases. The CDR3 covers 14 residues. The germline V gene encodes CDR1 SGHVS and CDR2 FNYEAQ. The CDR3 nucleotides are TGTGCCAGCAGCCGTACGGGGGGAACCTACGAGCAGTACTTT. It specifies CASSRTGGTYEQYF.

The genes are TRBV7-9 and TRBJ2-1; the match to TRBD2 covers 11 bases. This CDR3 comprises 17 residues. Trimming took 5 bases from V and 9 from J; bases not matched to a gene: 15. Germline V gene data show CDR1 as SEHNR and CDR2 as FQNEAQ (reference sequence). CDR3 in amino acids: CASSPRAGLAGGTEQFF. As DNA, the CDR3 is TGTGCCAGCAGCCCCCGGGCGGGTCTAGCGGGAGGAACTGAGCAGTTCTTC.

This clone was seen a few times. The chain carries TRBV7-8 and TRBJ1-1; TRBD1 agrees at 7 bases. V lost 1 base to trimming and J lost 5 bases; unmatched junction nucleotides: 13. Germline CDR1 is SGHVS and CDR2 is FQNEAQ. The length of the CDR3 is 17 residues. CDR3 nucleotides: TGTGCCAGCAGCTTAGTCCAGACAGGGCTCACGAGAACTGAAGCTTTCTTT. Encoded protein: CASSLVQTGLTRTEAFF.

The sample holds a few counts of this clone. This chain uses TRBV30 with TRBJ2-1; D call uncertain. Germline CDR1 GTSNPN, CDR2 SVGIG (reference sequence). This CDR3 comprises 13 residues. V gave up 8 bases and J gave up 0 bases, with 11 bases separating them. The CDR3: CAGSESSYNEQFF. In DNA, the CDR3 is TGTGCCGGTAGTGAGAGCTCCTACAATGAGCAGTTCTTC.

The chain carries TRBV30 and TRBJ2-7, with 9 bases lining up with TRBD1. V gave up 3 bases and J gave up 5 bases; unmatched junction bases: 11. This CDR3 contains 15 residues. From germline, CDR1 is GTSNPN and CDR2 SVGIG (reference sequence). CDR3 protein: CAWSAMDRGSHEQYF. The CDR3 DNA reads as TGTGCCTGGAGCGCGATGGACAGGGGATCCCACGAGCAGTACTTC.

This chain links TRBV5-1 with TRBJ2-5, with 9 bases that match TRBD1. With V trimmed by 0 bases and J by 6 bases, 6 bases remained unmatched. The germline CDR1 and CDR2 sequences are SGHRS and YFSETQ. The CDR3 covers 15 residues. CDR3 bases: TGCGCCAGCAGCTTGGCGGGGACAGGGAAGCAGACCCAGTACTTC. Encoded protein: CASSLAGTGKQTQYF.

This clone appeared a single time. In DNA, the CDR3 is TGTGCCAGCAGTTTATCGACTAGCGCGGACTGTGAGCAGTTCTTC. Protein: CASSLSTSADCEQFF. The chain employs TRBV28 and TRBJ2-1, with 8 bases fitting TRBD2. The CDR3 is made up of 15 amino acids. The germline CDR1 and CDR2 sequences are MDHEN and SYDVKM. After removal of 1 base from V and 9 bases from J, the junction contained 8 bases not matched to a gene.

V usage is TRBV14 and J usage is TRBJ1-1, with D unresolved. V lost 4 bases and J 5 bases, leaving 11 bases between the germline ends. The CDR3 contains 13 residues. Germline assignment: CDR1 SGHDN and CDR2 FVKESK. The CDR3 DNA sequence: TGTGCCAGCAGCCTACTAGAAACGACTGAAGCTTTCTTT. Its translation is CASSLLETTEAFF.

J is TRBJ2-1 and V is TRBV30; D is perhaps TRBD1 (5 bases). Germline V CDR1 and CDR2: GTSNPN, SVGIG (reference sequence). V dropped 3 bases and J dropped 0 bases, with 12 bases sitting between them. This CDR3 has 15 residues. The CDR3 nucleotides are TGTGCCTGGAGCGATGACAGCAGCTCCTACAATGAGCAGTTCTTC. This sequence encodes CAWSDDSSSYNEQFF.

The V gene is TRBV9, the J gene TRBJ2-3, with 8 bases matching TRBD1. The CDR3 totals 15 residues. The V gene end was trimmed by 3 bases and the J gene end by 2 bases; junction bases not matched to a gene: 5. Germline V gene data show CDR1 as SGDLS and CDR2 as YYNGEE. CDR3 nucleotide sequence: TGTGCCAGCAGCGCAGGGACAGGCAACACAGATACGCAGTATTTT. Protein: CASSAGTGNTDTQYF.

The rearrangement uses TRBV5-1 and TRBJ1-1; D is undetermined. This CDR3 spans 13 amino acids. V lost 0 bases, J lost 3 bases, and 6 bases lay in between. Germline CDR1 is SGHRS and CDR2 is YFSETQ. The CDR3 loop is CASSLEQDTEAFF. The CDR3 bases are TGCGCCAGCAGCTTGGAGCAGGACACTGAAGCTTTCTTT. Filled out from reference TRBV5-1 and TRBJ1-1, the complete variable domain reads KAGVTQTPRYLIKTRGQQVTLSCSPISGHRSVSWYQQTPGQGLQFLFEYFSETQRNKGNFPGRFSGRQFSNSRSEMNVSTLELGDSALYLCASSLEQDTEAFFGQGTRLTVV.

The chain is built from TRBV7-3 and TRBJ2-3; D is possibly TRBD2 (6 bases). The CDR3 has 15 amino acids. The V end was cut by 5 bases, the J end by 4 bases, with 16 bases between. Per the germline V gene, CDR1 is SGHTA and CDR2 is FQGTGA. CDR3 sequence: CASSPSREEPDTQYF. CDR3 DNA sequence: TGTGCCAGCAGCCCCTCGAGGGAGGAGCCAGATACGCAGTATTTT.

The V call is TRBV30, the J call TRBJ1-2, with 8 bases that match TRBD1. The CDR3 runs 14 residues. Germline loops: CDR1 GTSNPN, CDR2 SVGIG (reference sequence). The J segment lost 4 bases and the V segment lost 4 bases, leaving 8 bases of the junction unmatched. CDR3 nucleotides: TGTGCCTGGAATACCGGGACAGGAAGCTATGGCTACACCTTC. Protein sequence: CAWNTGTGSYGYTF.

This chain links TRBV7-2 with TRBJ2-5; 10 nucleotides agree with TRBD2. V shed 3 bases and J 5 bases; nucleotides not matched to a gene: 3. CDR1 is SGHTA and CDR2 is FQGNSA in the germline V gene. There are 14 residues in the CDR3. CDR3 protein: CASSFQAGGETQYF. The CDR3 nucleotides are TGTGCCAGCAGCTTTCAAGCGGGAGGGGAGACCCAGTACTTC.

This chain connects TRBV18 to TRBJ1-2; perhaps TRBD1 as D (6 bases). The V and J ends lost 6 bases and 7 bases respectively, with 15 bases between them. Germline lookup yields CDR1 KGHSH and CDR2 LQKENI. This CDR3 region has 13 residues. The CDR3: CASSQTSGVGYTF. The CDR3 region has the DNA TGTGCCAGCTCTCAAACCTCAGGGGTTGGCTACACCTTC. Supplemented by reference TRBV18 and TRBJ1-2, the full variable domain reads NAGVMQNPRHLVRRRGQEARLRCSPMKGHSHVYWYRQLPEEGLKFMVYLQKENIIDESGMPKERFSAEFPKEGPSILRIQQVVRGDSAAYFCASSQTSGVGYTFGSGTRLTVV.

The chain recombines TRBV5-1 with TRBJ2-7; 9 bases line up with TRBD1. Losses at the gene ends were 3 bases for V and 6 bases for J; bases not matched to a gene: 4. Germline loops: CDR1 SGHRS, CDR2 YFSETQ. This CDR3 comprises 13 residues. CDR3 amino acids: CASSWGQGPEQYF. CDR3 in DNA: TGCGCCAGCAGCTGGGGACAGGGTCCCGAGCAGTACTTC.

V usage is TRBV5-1 and J usage is TRBJ2-1; tentative D call: TRBD2 (5 bases). Germline assignment: CDR1 SGHRS and CDR2 YFSETQ. The CDR3 has 15 residues. V lost 4 bases to trimming and J lost 5 bases, with 16 bases between them. The CDR3 bases are TGCGCCAGCAGCAAAGGAGGCCTACCCAACAATGAGCAGTTCTTC. Translating it yields CASSKGGLPNNEQFF.